These 21 T cell receptor beta chains were sequenced from one sample in a study of blood T cell repertoires in COVID-19 (dated by TCRdb to about 2020). Libraries were made using the immunoSEQ multiplex PCR assay. TCRdb stores this immuneACCESS table with in-frame sequences only. Part of the clones is absent; in the studies checked, under half of the shortfall reflects unresolved V genes, and no reason is known for the rest. A total of about 48,000 clones appear in this sample, 65% to 90% of them only once. 2% to 3% of the sample is held by the ten biggest clonotypes. Sequencing was done on a sample of peripheral blood. Receptor source: a woman older than 75 with COVID-19, enrolled during active disease.

The chain carries TRBV7-9 and TRBJ1-1; weak D call: TRBD1 (6 bases). This CDR3 comprises 16 residues. V lost 3 bases to trimming and J lost 1 base, with 15 bases between them. CDR1 is SEHNR, CDR2 FQNEAQ, per germline (reference sequence). The CDR3 sequence: CASSFTLGQTNTEAFF. The CDR3 DNA reads as TGTGCCAGCAGCTTCACCCTTGGACAGACGAACACTGAAGCTTTCTTT.

This sequence joins TRBV10-1 and TRBJ2-2; D is ambiguous. CDR1 is WNHNN and CDR2 is SYGVQD in the germline V gene (reference sequence). CDR3 size: 14 residues. V was clipped by 6 bases and J by 2 bases, with 10 bases between them. This CDR3 is CASSGNRNTGELFF. CDR3 nucleotide sequence: TGCGCCAGCAGCGGCAACAGAAACACCGGGGAGCTGTTTTTT.

V and J are TRBV11-2 and TRBJ1-5; no reliable D call. Between the trimmed V and J ends, which lost 5 bases and 0 bases, there was a span of 5 bases. The CDR3 is made up of 13 amino acids. Germline lookup yields CDR1 SGHAT and CDR2 FQNNGV. In DNA, the CDR3 is TGTGCCAGCAGCCCAAATAGCAATCAGCCCCAGCATTTT. Translation: CASSPNSNQPQHF.

J is TRBJ2-3 and V is TRBV5-8; D is undetermined. V lost 4 bases and J lost 8, with 8 bases in between. The CDR3 spans 11 residues. Germline V gives CDR1 SGHTS, CDR2 YDEGEE. DNA for the CDR3: TGTGCCAGCAGCCGGCCGGGTACGCAGTATTTT. Amino acid sequence: CASSRPGTQYF.

The chain combines TRBV5-1 with TRBJ2-4; possibly TRBD1 or TRBD2 for D (9 bases each). V lost 4 bases and J lost 1, with 36 bases in between. CDR3 length equals 23 residues. Germline values: CDR1 SGHRS, CDR2 YFSETQ. The CDR3 DNA sequence: TGCGCCAGCAGCATCACAGGGGGCGCGGGAGGGGTCGGTGGTCCTGCGGCCAAAAACATTCAGTACTTC. Encoded protein: CASSITGGAGGVGGPAAKNIQYF.

The chain couples TRBV2 to TRBJ2-7; TRBD1 agrees at 8 bases. The CDR3 has 12 amino acids. Unmatched junction bases numbered 5, after V lost 6 bases and J lost 7 bases. Per germline, CDR1 SNHLY and CDR2 FYNNEI. CDR3 DNA sequence: TGTGCCAGCAGGGCAGGGGGCTGGGAGCAGTACTTC. Translated, it gives CASRAGGWEQYF.

The CDR3 DNA is TGTGCCAGCAGCTCCGGGACTAGCGGGATCAGTGAGCAGTTCTTC. Amino acids: CASSSGTSGISEQFF. The chain has TRBV7-9 and TRBJ2-1; 13 bases fit TRBD2. CDR1 and CDR2 from the germline V gene are SEHNR and FQNEAQ (reference sequence). The J segment lost 9 bases and the V segment lost 4 bases, leaving 6 bases of the junction unmatched. The CDR3 has 15 amino acids.

The chain is built from TRBV13 and TRBJ1-2; D gene ambiguous. Germline V CDR1 and CDR2: PRHDT, FYEKMQ (reference sequence). The ends were cut back, 2 bases at V and 2 bases at J, with 12 bases in the middle. The CDR3 is made up of 15 amino acids. CDR3 nucleotides: TGTGCCAGCAGCTTACGGCCGGGGTTGAACTATGGCTACACCTTC. Amino acid sequence: CASSLRPGLNYGYTF.

This clone qualifies as medium-sized. The CDR3 nucleotides are TGTGCCAGTAGTTTCGGTAGCGCTGAAGCTTTCTTT. It codes for CASSFGSAEAFF. J is TRBJ1-1 and V is TRBV19; no clear D. The ends were cut back, 5 bases at V and 6 bases at J, with 10 bases in the middle. Germline V lookup: CDR1 LNHDA, CDR2 SQIVND (reference sequence). This CDR3 contains 12 residues.

This clone was counted only a few times. This chain joins TRBV5-1 and TRBJ1-1, with D hard to call. V was shortened by 5 bases and J by 8 bases, with 13 bases between the two germline ends. The CDR3 contains 12 residues. Germline values: CDR1 SGHRS, CDR2 YFSETQ. Written as DNA, the CDR3 is TGCGCCAGCAGAATAGAGGTCGGGGAAGCTTTCTTT. Translation: CASRIEVGEAFF.

The V call is TRBV7-9, the J call TRBJ2-5; TRBD1 matches 7 bases. V dropped 2 bases and J dropped 3; count of bases not matched to a gene: 3. The CDR3 extends over 14 amino acids. Germline V gives CDR1 SEHNR, CDR2 FQNEAQ (reference sequence). DNA of the CDR3: TGTGCCAGCAGCTTACCACAGGGGAAAGAGACCCAGTACTTC. This encodes CASSLPQGKETQYF.

The chain couples TRBV3-1 (or the pseudogene TRBV3-2) to TRBJ1-1, with 7 bases identical to TRBD1. The CDR3 is made up of 15 amino acids. Germline-derived CDR1 and CDR2 are LGHDT and YNNKEL (reference sequence). V was clipped by 1 base and J by 3 bases; unmatched bases: 5. Here the CDR3 DNA reads TGTGCCAGCAGCCAAGCTGACAGGGTTTACACTGAAGCTTTCTTT. This gives the protein CASSQADRVYTEAFF.

The CDR3 reads CASSRSDSRPEAFF. The CDR3 nucleotides read TGTGCCAGCAGTCGCTCGGACAGTCGTCCTGAAGCTTTCTTT. The chain employs TRBV6-5 and TRBJ1-1, with D perhaps matching TRBD1 (6 bases). Germline loops: CDR1 MNHEY, CDR2 SVGAGI. The CDR3 has 14 residues. V was shortened by 5 bases and J by 6 bases, with 16 bases between the two germline ends.

This chain joins TRBV19 and TRBJ1-4; TRBD1 matches at 12 bases. The V gene's germline CDR1 is LNHDA and CDR2 SQIVND (reference sequence). J was trimmed by 8 bases and V by 4 bases; bases with no gene match: 11. The CDR3 spans 17 residues. DNA for the CDR3: TGTGCCAGTAGTACTCGGGACAGGGGGCGCAGTGTCGAAAAACTGTTTTTT. Its translation is CASSTRDRGRSVEKLFF.

This clone was counted a few times. This sequence joins TRBV7-9 and TRBJ2-3; TRBD1 is a possible D gene (5 bases). In germline, CDR1 is SEHNR, CDR2 FQNEAQ (reference sequence). The CDR3 contains 14 residues. Trimming left V 3 bases short and J 5 bases short, with 12 bases between. As DNA, the CDR3 is TGTGCCAGCAGCTTGGGGCCGCCTAGAGATACGCAGTATTTT. The encoded protein is CASSLGPPRDTQYF.

The V and J genes are TRBV29-1 and TRBJ2-1; 7 nucleotides line up with TRBD2. Germline CDR1 is SQVTM and CDR2 is ANQGSEA. J was trimmed by 4 bases and V by 6 bases; bases with no gene match: 6. The CDR3 consists of 13 residues. CDR3: CSVRLAVYNEQFF. The CDR3 DNA is TGCAGCGTCCGACTAGCTGTTTACAATGAGCAGTTCTTC.

The chain recombines TRBV12-3 or TRBV12-4 with TRBJ2-7; the D is unclear. The V and J ends lost 3 bases and 3 bases respectively, with 9 bases between them. The CDR3 is made up of 13 amino acids. In nucleotides, the CDR3 is TGTGCCAGCAGTTTCGCAAGTAGCTACGAGCAGTACTTC. Protein product: CASSFASSYEQYF.

CDR3: CASSYRDSYTF. Here the CDR3 DNA reads TGTGCCAGCAGTTACCGGGACTCGTACACCTTC. The chain joins TRBV6-5 to TRBJ1-2, with D possibly TRBD1 on 5 matching bases. The V end lost 2 bases, the J end lost 11 bases, and 9 bases lay between the germline ends. The CDR3 runs 11 residues. From germline, CDR1 is MNHEY and CDR2 SVGAGI.

The chain carries TRBV4-1 and TRBJ1-3; no firm D call. The CDR3 is made up of 12 amino acids. V gave up 8 bases and J gave up 2 bases, with 7 bases separating them. Looked up from germline, CDR1 is MGHRA and CDR2 is YSYEKL. The CDR3 nucleotides are TGCGCCAGCGTAGGAGCTGGAAACACCATATATTTT. The encoded protein is CASVGAGNTIYF.

This clone was observed once. The chain recombines TRBV7-3 with TRBJ2-3; D is unclear. Germline-derived CDR1 and CDR2 are SGHTA and FQGTGA. The CDR3 consists of 13 residues. V shed 5 bases and J shed 4 bases, with 10 bases lying between them. The CDR3 protein is CASSPWRSDTQYF. The CDR3, as DNA: TGTGCCAGCAGCCCCTGGAGATCAGATACGCAGTATTTT.

CDR3 protein: CASTVLTGSYEQYF. CDR3 nucleotide sequence: TGCGCCAGCACCGTTCTGACAGGTTCCTACGAGCAGTACTTC. The V call is TRBV5-1, the J call TRBJ2-7, with a weak D call TRBD1 (6 bases). The V end lost 6 bases, the J end lost 1 base, and 14 bases lay between the germline ends. The germline gives CDR1 SGHRS, CDR2 YFSETQ. The CDR3 sequence is 14 residues long.